This T cell receptor (beta chain) was identified in a study of T cell repertoires in cytomegalovirus infection. As for the study in general: Alongside well-studied HLA-B-restricted CMV epitopes, recently identified HLA-C-restricted CMV epitopes were also used. The public TCR beta signatures pointed to both CMV infection and matching HLA type.

TCRdb independently ran MiXCR on the reads; one entry per CDR3 protein. Of approximately 120,000 distinct CDR3 sequences in the sample, approximately 30% were seen once. This clonotype turned up a few times. Antigen: not known. The V and J ends lost 6 bases and 4 bases, in that order; junction bases with no gene match: 5. Germline values: CDR1 MNHEY, CDR2 SMNVEV (reference sequence). The CDR3 covers 14 residues. The sequence was obtained from a human donor in good health (CMV status not recorded). Some clones in this sample may be carry-over from other donors' samples. Specimen: CD8+ T cells from cultured PBMCs, collected from culture after CMV antigen stimulation. The V call is TRBV27, the J call TRBJ2-2; 7 bases map to TRBD2. In nucleotides, the CDR3 is TGTGCCAGCAGAACGACGGGAGGCACCGGGGAGCTGTTTTTT. Translating it yields CASRTTGGTGELFF.